This T cell receptor (beta chain) comes out of a study of blood T cell repertoires in COVID-19. The overall study: Specimens from acute and convalescent COVID-19 originated in the United States, Italy and Spain. T cells, B-cell-depleted T cells, or PBMCs supplied cDNA or gDNA.

How the authors handled the data: Quantification of nucleated cells was approximated via reference gene primer amplification. Measured with immunoSEQ multiplex PCR; TCRdb has only the in-frame clones, and not every one. V and J calls plus clone size are reproduced from that table; the DNA served to infer D and trimming. This table has approximately 170,000 clones, less than 90% appearing once. The V end lost 1 base, the J end lost 2 bases, and 9 bases lay between the germline ends. CDR1 and CDR2 (germline): GTSNPN, SVGIG (reference sequence). The CDR3 spans 14 residues. The receptor's source is a woman aged 65 to 85 with acute or convalescent COVID-19. Sequencing input: peripheral blood. This chain uses TRBV30 with TRBJ1-5; D remains unclear. The CDR3 protein is CAWSDGVGNQPQHF. Here the CDR3 DNA reads TGTGCCTGGAGTGACGGGGTTGGCAATCAGCCCCAGCATTTT.